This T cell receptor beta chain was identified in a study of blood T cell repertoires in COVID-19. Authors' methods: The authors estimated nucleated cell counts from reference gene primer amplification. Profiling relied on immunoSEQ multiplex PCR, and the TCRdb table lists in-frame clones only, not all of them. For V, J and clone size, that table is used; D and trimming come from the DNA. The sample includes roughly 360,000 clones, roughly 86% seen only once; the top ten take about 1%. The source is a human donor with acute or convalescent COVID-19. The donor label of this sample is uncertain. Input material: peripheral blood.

The CDR3 bases are TGTGCCAGCAGTGGGAGGGAGACCCAGTACTTC. It specifies CASSGRETQYF. The gene calls are TRBV5-5 and TRBJ2-5; possibly TRBD2 for D (6 bases). The CDR3 has 11 amino acids. From germline, CDR1 is SGHKS and CDR2 YYEKEE (reference sequence). V lost 5 bases and J lost 5, with 7 bases in between.